One sample yielded the 25 T cell receptor beta chains listed below, sequenced in a study of T cells in localized non-small cell lung cancer (dated by TCRdb to the early 2020s). Receptor libraries were prepared by the immunoSEQ multiplex PCR assay. The source is immuneACCESS, and TCRdb retained only in-frame sequences with V and J called. Part of the clones is not carried over; for the studies checked, unresolved V genes explain less than half of this, and the remainder is unexplained. The sample table records over 70,000 clones; 70% to 90% of these occur just once. About a fifth of the sample is in the top ten clones. Sequenced material: peripheral blood, taken before any cancer treatment. The receptors come from a male donor older than 55 with stage III squamous cell lung carcinoma.

The chain links TRBV6-6 to TRBJ2-4, with D hard to call. The CDR3 spans 15 residues. Trimming cost V 2 bases and J 0 bases, with 8 bases left between them. Germline CDR1 MNHNY, CDR2 SVGAGI (reference sequence). DNA for the CDR3: TGTGCCAGCAGTTACCCCGGCGGAGCCAAAAACATTCAGTACTTC. As protein: CASSYPGGAKNIQYF.

The V and J genes are TRBV2 and TRBJ1-5; D may be TRBD1 (5 bases). Deletions cut 1 base from V and 4 bases from J, with 11 bases between. CDR3 length equals 15 residues. CDR1 and CDR2 (germline): SNHLY, FYNNEI. The CDR3 bases are TGTGCCAGCAGTGAAGATCGGGACGGGAATCAGCCCCAGCATTTT. Its translation is CASSEDRDGNQPQHF.

CDR3 residues: CASSFGGASYEQYV. As DNA, the CDR3 is TGTGCCAGCAGTTTCGGGGGGGCCTCCTACGAGCAGTACGTC. The V call is TRBV28, the J call TRBJ2-7; 8 nucleotides agree with TRBD2. After removal of 3 bases from V and 0 bases from J, the junction contained 1 base not matched to a gene. In germline, CDR1 is MDHEN, CDR2 SYDVKM. CDR3 length: 14 residues.

The chain employs TRBV6-5 and TRBJ1-4; D perhaps matches TRBD1 (6 bases). The CDR3 contains 11 residues. CDR1 is MNHEY and CDR2 is SVGAGI in the germline V gene. V shed 10 bases and J shed 7 bases, with 10 bases lying between them. The CDR3 coding sequence is TGTGCCAAAACAGGGATTGAAAAACTGTTTTTT. Amino acid sequence: CAKTGIEKLFF.

This clone showed up just a few times. The chain couples TRBV11-3 to TRBJ1-6; D gene ambiguous. CDR3 length: 14 residues. Between the trimmed V and J ends, which lost 5 bases and 8 bases, there was a span of 13 bases. CDR1 is SGHNT and CDR2 is YENEEA in the germline V gene. CDR3 region: CASSRGGEHSPLHF. The DNA for the CDR3 is TGTGCCAGCAGCCGCGGAGGAGAACATTCACCCCTCCACTTT.

The CDR3 nucleotides read TGTGCCATATCTACGGAGCAGGATTCACCCCTCCACTTT. Translation gives CAISTEQDSPLHF. This chain connects TRBV2 to TRBJ1-6; no clear D. The V end was cut by 10 bases, the J end by 8 bases, with 15 bases between. From germline, CDR1 is SNHLY and CDR2 FYNNEI. The CDR3 runs to 13 residues.

This chain uses TRBV6-6 with TRBJ2-3; 14 nucleotides match TRBD2. The CDR3 totals 16 residues. Per the germline V gene, CDR1 is MNHNY and CDR2 is SVGAGI (reference sequence). Trimming removed 6 bases from V and 3 bases from J; junction bases left unmatched: 5. The CDR3 is CASSRGTSGGTDTQYF. The CDR3, as DNA: TGTGCCAGCAGCCGAGGGACTAGCGGGGGAACAGATACGCAGTATTTT.

The rearrangement uses TRBV5-1 and TRBJ2-7, with D possibly TRBD1 on 6 matching bases. Germline CDR1 SGHRS, CDR2 YFSETQ. Trimming took 1 base from V and 3 from J, leaving 8 bases between them. This CDR3 has 13 amino acids. The CDR3 region has the DNA TGCGCCAGCAGCTTGAACAGGGTCTACGAGCAGTACTTC. Protein: CASSLNRVYEQYF.

The chain joins TRBV6-1 to TRBJ1-4; 8 bases are a match to TRBD1. The CDR3 is 17 amino acids. Germline V gene data show CDR1 as MNHNS and CDR2 as SASEGT. After removal of 2 bases from V and 0 bases from J, the junction contained 5 bases not matched to a gene. CDR3 nucleotide sequence: TGTGCCAGCAGTGAACAGGGGGCCGGGGCAACTAATGAAAAACTGTTTTTT. It is translated as CASSEQGAGATNEKLFF.

In this sample, this clone turned up once. The genes are TRBV2 and TRBJ1-1, with D uncertain. Trimming took 4 bases from V and 7 from J, leaving 10 bases between them. CDR1 and CDR2 from the germline V gene are SNHLY and FYNNEI. This CDR3 comprises 12 residues. In DNA form, the CDR3 reads TGTGCCAGCAGTGCGGACGCAGGTGAAGCTTTCTTT. Protein: CASSADAGEAFF. Full variable domain (rest looked up from reference TRBV2 and TRBJ1-1): EPEVTQTPSHQVTQMGQEVILRCVPISNHLYFYWYRQILGQKVEFLVSFYNNEISEKSEIFDDQFSVERPDGSNFTLKIRSTKLEDSAMYFCASSADAGEAFFGQGTRLTVV.

J is TRBJ1-2 and V is TRBV9; D gene uncertain. There are 13 residues in the CDR3. From germline, CDR1 is SGDLS and CDR2 YYNGEE. Between the trimmed V and J ends, which lost 0 bases and 2 bases, there was a span of 5 bases. The DNA for the CDR3 is TGTGCCAGCAGCGTAGTACTAAACTATGGCTACACCTTC. Translated, it gives CASSVVLNYGYTF. Using reference TRBV9 and TRBJ1-2 for the parts outside the CDR3, the full variable domain is DSGVTQTPKHLITATGQRVTLRCSPRSGDLSVYWYQQSLDQGLQFLIQYYNGEERAKGNILERFSAQQFPDLHSELNLSSLELGDSALYFCASSVVLNYGYTFGSGTRLTVV.

The V and J genes are TRBV30 and TRBJ1-1; no definite D call. CDR1 is GTSNPN, CDR2 SVGIG, per germline (reference sequence). The V gene lost 4 bases and the J gene lost 8 bases, with 14 bases spanning the gap. This CDR3 is 12 amino acids long. The CDR3 here is CAWNIGTTEAFF. The CDR3 region has the DNA TGTGCCTGGAATATAGGCACGACAGAAGCTTTCTTT.

The chain carries TRBV11-2 and TRBJ2-3; TRBD1 might be the D (5 bases). CDR1 and CDR2 from the germline V gene are SGHAT and FQNNGV. The CDR3 runs to 16 residues. Trimming took off 5 bases at V and 4 bases at J, with 19 bases between the two ends. The CDR3 loop reads CASSQSQGTVADTQYF. CDR3 coding DNA: TGTGCCAGCAGCCAGTCGCAGGGAACAGTAGCAGATACGCAGTATTTT.

The rearrangement uses TRBV6-1 and TRBJ2-7; 8 positions agree with TRBD1. Germline CDR1 MNHNS, CDR2 SASEGT. The V segment lost 4 bases and the J segment 9 bases; nucleotides outside the gene matches: 11. The CDR3 is 14 amino acids. This CDR3 reads CASSATGQGVWQYV. CDR3 bases: TGTGCCAGCAGTGCCACAGGACAGGGCGTATGGCAGTACGTC.

The chain is built from TRBV6-5 and TRBJ2-2, with D uncertain. Trimming pared 6 bases from V and 6 bases from J, leaving 8 bases between. The germline V gene encodes CDR1 MNHEY and CDR2 SVGAGI. The CDR3 contains 12 residues. CDR3 residues: CASRIPAGELFF. For the CDR3, the DNA is TGTGCCAGCAGAATACCGGCCGGGGAGCTGTTTTTT.

The sample holds one count of this clone. The chain combines TRBV6-1 with TRBJ1-1, with 7 bases identical to TRBD1. From germline, CDR1 is MNHNS and CDR2 SASEGT. After removal of 5 bases from V and 1 base from J, the junction contained 7 bases not matched to a gene. The CDR3 is made up of 15 amino acids. Here the CDR3 reads CASSSRQGKNTEAFF. The CDR3 region has the DNA TGTGCCAGCAGTAGCCGACAGGGTAAGAACACTGAAGCTTTCTTT.

The V call is TRBV20-1, the J call TRBJ1-4; D remains unclear. CDR1 is DFQATT and CDR2 is SNEGSKA in the germline V gene (reference sequence). V lost 6 bases, J lost 8 bases, and 7 bases lay in between. The CDR3 covers 10 residues. The CDR3 nucleotides are TGCAGTGCCAGGCAGGAAAAACTGTTTTTT. As protein: CSARQEKLFF.

This clone was seen only once. The V and J genes are TRBV6-6 and TRBJ1-3; D remains unclear. Germline CDR1 and CDR2: MNHNY and SVGAGI (reference sequence). The CDR3 covers 13 residues. V lost 8 bases and J lost 0, with 8 bases in between. CDR3 amino acids: CASPTDSGNTIYF. The CDR3 nucleotides read TGTGCCAGCCCCACGGACTCTGGAAACACCATATATTTT.

This chain joins TRBV5-4 and TRBJ1-6; D possibly corresponds to TRBD1 (5 bases). V shed 1 base and J shed 6 bases, with 14 bases lying between them. Looked up from germline, CDR1 is SGHNT and CDR2 is YYREEE (reference sequence). The CDR3 spans 16 residues. The CDR3 sequence: CASSLLDRQTNSPLHF. The CDR3 region has the DNA TGTGCCAGCAGCTTGTTGGATAGACAGACTAATTCACCCCTCCACTTT.

The rearrangement links TRBV19 to TRBJ2-6; weak D call: TRBD1 (6 bases). The CDR3 spans 16 residues. Germline values: CDR1 LNHDA, CDR2 SQIVND (reference sequence). Trimming took 4 bases from V and 0 from J, leaving 10 bases between them. The CDR3 coding sequence is TGTGCCAGTAGTACCCGGGACAACTCTGGGGCCAACGTCCTGACTTTC. Encoded protein: CASSTRDNSGANVLTF.

This CDR3 reads CASSPQQGRNSPLHF. In DNA form, the CDR3 reads TGTGCCAGCAGTCCACAACAGGGGAGGAATTCACCCCTCCACTTT. This chain joins TRBV27 and TRBJ1-6; TRBD1 matches 7 bases. Trimming at V came to 5 bases and at J to 7 bases, leaving 8 bases not matched to a gene. In germline, CDR1 is MNHEY, CDR2 SMNVEV (reference sequence). The CDR3 has 15 amino acids.

V and J are TRBV9 and TRBJ2-5, with 8 bases fitting TRBD1. Germline values: CDR1 SGDLS, CDR2 YYNGEE. The CDR3 spans 15 residues. Trimming cost V 3 bases and J 1 base; bases outside gene matches: 5. The chain's CDR3 is CASSARQGIQETQYF. In DNA, the CDR3 is TGTGCCAGCAGCGCCAGACAGGGGATCCAAGAGACCCAGTACTTC.

V is TRBV10-1 and J is TRBJ2-2; TRBD2 aligns across 7 bases. CDR3 length: 15 amino acids. Looked up from germline, CDR1 is WNHNN and CDR2 is SYGVQD (reference sequence). Trimming at V came to 3 bases and at J to 6 bases, leaving 7 bases not matched to a gene. As DNA, the CDR3 is TGCGCCAGCAGTGAACCCGGACTAGGTGCCGGGGAGCTGTTTTTT. It translates to CASSEPGLGAGELFF.

The V gene is TRBV4-3, the J gene TRBJ2-7; 8 bases match TRBD1. Trimming at V came to 3 bases and at J to 1 base, leaving 5 bases not matched to a gene. Germline CDR1 and CDR2: LGHNA and YSLEER. CDR3 length equals 15 residues. The DNA for the CDR3 is TGCGCCAGCAGCCACCGGACAGGGCAGTCCTACGAGCAGTACTTC. Translated: CASSHRTGQSYEQYF.

This clone showed up just once. This CDR3 is CASSRDRNANTEAFF. DNA for the CDR3: TGTGCCAGCAGCCGCGACAGGAACGCGAACACTGAAGCTTTCTTT. V is TRBV7-2 and J is TRBJ1-1; D is possibly TRBD1 (6 bases). The CDR3 has 15 residues. CDR1 is SGHTA, CDR2 FQGNSA, per germline. Between the trimmed V and J ends, which lost 5 bases and 1 base, there was a span of 14 bases. Filled out from reference TRBV7-2 and TRBJ1-1, the complete variable domain reads GAGVSQSPSNKVTEKGKDVELRCDPISGHTALYWYRQSLGQGLEFLIYFQGNSAPDKSGLPSDRFSAERTGGSVSTLTIQRTQQEDSAVYLCASSRDRNANTEAFFGQGTRLTVV.